The sample holds a few counts of the clone carrying this TCR beta chain. This entry comes from a study of T cells in Graves' hyperthyroidism and ophthalmopathy. Researchers took RNA transcripts and amplified the TCR beta CDR3 regions from them. RT-PCR in the first round (using the HTBI primer set) targeted the TCR CDR3. TCRdb re-called the multiplex PCR reads through MiXCR, storing one row per CDR3 protein. This sample has a few hundred thousand distinct CDR3 sequences, with about 15% found just once. From germline, CDR1 is ENHRY and CDR2 SYGVKD. This CDR3 has 12 amino acids. V gave up 6 bases and J gave up 1 base, with 6 bases separating them.

The TCR comes from a woman aged 40 to 50 with Graves' hyperthyroidism. The rearrangement joins TRBV10-3 to TRBJ1-1; no clear D. Sequencing was carried out using blood. The CDR3 loop reads CAIRGSNTEAFF. In DNA, the CDR3 is TGTGCCATCAGAGGGTCGAACACTGAAGCTTTCTTT.